These 30 T cell receptor beta chains share one sample of origin, sequenced in a study of blood T cell repertoires in COVID-19. Sequencing was performed with immunoSEQ multiplex PCR; in TCRdb, only in-frame clones are kept and a portion is missing. This sample has some 170,000 clones, with 76% found just once. The sample taken for sequencing was peripheral blood. The receptors originated from a woman aged 50 to 65 with active or convalescent COVID-19.

The chain has TRBV7-8 and TRBJ2-7; TRBD2 matches 8 bases. CDR3 size: 13 residues. The ends lost 5 bases at V and 4 bases at J; junction bases unmatched: 4. CDR1 SGHVS and CDR2 FQNEAQ come from the germline V gene. The chain's CDR3 is CASSEQRGYEQYF. CDR3 nucleotides: TGTGCCAGCAGCGAGCAGCGGGGGTACGAGCAGTACTTC.

J is TRBJ1-1 and V is TRBV11-2, with D perhaps TRBD1 (6 bases). V was trimmed by 5 bases and J by 6 bases, leaving 16 bases between them. The CDR3 has 14 residues. CDR1 and CDR2 from the germline V gene are SGHAT and FQNNGV. The CDR3 spells CASSPQGWFAEAFF. CDR3 DNA: TGTGCCAGCAGCCCCCAGGGGTGGTTCGCTGAAGCTTTCTTT.

The V gene is TRBV7-6, the J gene TRBJ2-5, with D maybe TRBD2 (6 bases). The CDR3 has 13 amino acids. Trimming removed 5 bases at V and 5 bases at J, with 12 bases between. CDR1 and CDR2 from the germline V gene are SGHVS and FNYEAQ. CDR3 DNA sequence: TGTGCCAGCAGCCAAGGACTATTTGAGACCCAGTACTTC. It encodes CASSQGLFETQYF.

The chain couples TRBV19 to TRBJ1-4, with D perhaps TRBD1 (5 bases). Trimming shortened V by 3 bases and J by 8 bases, and 13 bases separated the two germline ends. Germline values: CDR1 LNHDA, CDR2 SQIVND (reference sequence). The CDR3 runs 14 residues. In DNA form, the CDR3 reads TGTGCCAGTAGTATCGGCAGGGAAGAAGAAAAACTGTTTTTT. This sequence encodes CASSIGREEEKLFF.

The chain joins TRBV11-3 to TRBJ2-1, with 7 bases that match TRBD2. The ends lost 5 bases at V and 7 bases at J; junction bases unmatched: 8. Germline assignment: CDR1 SGHNT and CDR2 YENEEA. CDR3 length equals 14 residues. The CDR3 is CASSPSGAVNEQFF. In nucleotides, the CDR3 is TGTGCCAGCAGCCCCAGCGGGGCCGTGAATGAGCAGTTCTTC. The variable domain in full, with the rest retrieved from reference TRBV11-3 and TRBJ2-1, is EAGVVQSPRYKIIEKKQPVAFWCNPISGHNTLYWYLQNLGQGPELLIRYENEEAVDDSQLPKDRFSAERLKGVDSTLKIQPAELGDSAVYLCASSPSGAVNEQFFGPGTRLTVL.

In this sample, this clone turned up once. J is TRBJ2-7 and V is TRBV5-6; D perhaps matches TRBD1 (5 bases). The germline CDR1 and CDR2 sequences are SGHDT and YYEEEE. The CDR3 runs 14 residues. Trimming left V 2 bases short and J 4 bases short, with 13 bases between. The DNA for the CDR3 is TGTGCCAGCAGCTTTGAGGCAGGGCCTTACGAGCAGTACTTC. Translated: CASSFEAGPYEQYF.

V gene TRBV5-1 combines with J gene TRBJ1-3, with a weak D call TRBD1 (6 bases). V was pared by 4 bases and J by 4 bases, with 15 bases between. CDR1 is SGHRS, CDR2 YFSETQ, per germline. The CDR3 has 15 amino acids. CDR3 nucleotide sequence: TGCGCCAGCAGCGACGCACAGGGATCGGGAAACACCATATATTTT. Its protein product is CASSDAQGSGNTIYF. Full variable domain (rest looked up from reference TRBV5-1 and TRBJ1-3): KAGVTQTPRYLIKTRGQQVTLSCSPISGHRSVSWYQQTPGQGLQFLFEYFSETQRNKGNFPGRFSGRQFSNSRSEMNVSTLELGDSALYLCASSDAQGSGNTIYFGEGSWLTVV.

The CDR3 region is CAWSARTLFGNTIYF. The CDR3 DNA follows: TGTGCCTGGAGTGCCAGGACTTTGTTCGGAAACACCATATATTTT. The chain joins TRBV30 to TRBJ1-3; D is undetermined. Deletions cut 1 base from V and 4 bases from J, with 14 bases between. Germline CDR1 GTSNPN, CDR2 SVGIG (reference sequence). This CDR3 contains 15 residues.

The chain joins TRBV30 to TRBJ2-1; D unresolved. CDR1 GTSNPN and CDR2 SVGIG come from the germline V gene (reference sequence). V lost 0 bases and J 2 bases, leaving 14 bases between the germline ends. CDR3 length: 16 residues. The CDR3 nucleotides are TGTGCCTGGAGTGTCGTTGTGACTCAAGCCTACAATGAGCAGTTCTTC. Protein product: CAWSVVVTQAYNEQFF. Supplemented by reference TRBV30 and TRBJ2-1, the full variable domain reads SQTIHQWPATLVQPVGSPLSLECTVEGTSNPNLYWYRQAAGRGLQLLFYSVGIGQISSEVPQNLSASRPQDRQFILSSKKLLLSDSGFYLCAWSVVVTQAYNEQFFGPGTRLTVL.

Concerning this clone: Other DNA sequences in the same sample also yield this CDR3. V usage is TRBV29-1 and J usage is TRBJ1-1; TRBD1 agrees at 8 bases. The germline V gene encodes CDR1 SQVTM and CDR2 ANQGSEA. J was trimmed by 1 base and V by 6 bases; bases with no gene match: 4. The CDR3 contains 13 residues. CDR3 nucleotide sequence: TGCAGCGTAGGAACAGGGGGGAACACTGAAGCTTTCTTT. This gives the protein CSVGTGGNTEAFF.

The V and J genes are TRBV18 and TRBJ2-7; 7 nucleotides agree with TRBD1. V trimming: 0 bases; J trimming: 4 bases; junction bases outside the gene matches: 3. Germline-derived CDR1 and CDR2 are KGHSH and LQKENI. The CDR3 sequence is 14 residues long. DNA of the CDR3: TGTGCCAGCTCACCACCGACAGGGAAATACGAGCAGTACTTC. Encoded protein: CASSPPTGKYEQYF.

The chain has TRBV7-6 and TRBJ2-6; tentatively, D is TRBD2 (6 bases). The CDR3 totals 18 residues. V was pared by 5 bases and J by 2 bases, with 19 bases between. Germline CDR1 SGHVS, CDR2 FNYEAQ. The CDR3 loop is CASSPGSRGSAGANVLTF. Written as DNA, the CDR3 is TGTGCCAGCAGCCCAGGGTCTCGGGGGTCGGCTGGGGCCAACGTCCTGACTTTC.

The rearrangement uses TRBV12-5 and TRBJ1-5; D uncertain. The germline gives CDR1 LGHNT, CDR2 FRNRAP. Trimming removed 1 base at V and 5 bases at J, with 6 bases between. The CDR3 has 13 residues. CDR3 in DNA: TGTGCTAGTGGTTTGGCTACAGATCAGCCCCAGCATTTT. It is translated as CASGLATDQPQHF.

The chain couples TRBV28 to TRBJ1-6; D perhaps matches TRBD1 (6 bases). CDR1 MDHEN and CDR2 SYDVKM come from the germline V gene. V dropped 3 bases and J dropped 11 bases, with 14 bases sitting between them. There are 14 residues in the CDR3. Written as DNA, the CDR3 is TGTGCCAGCAGTTTCACCGGACAGAGGCCACCCCTCCACTTT. Protein: CASSFTGQRPPLHF. Full variable domain (missing parts from reference TRBV28 and TRBJ1-6): DVKVTQSSRYLVKRTGEKVFLECVQDMDHENMFWYRQDPGLGLRLIYFSYDVKMKEKGDIPEGYSVSREKKERFSLILESASTNQTSMYLCASSFTGQRPPLHFGNGTRLTVT.

This clone showed up just a few times. The chain uses TRBV7-9 and TRBJ1-1, with a weak D call TRBD1 (6 bases). The CDR3 has 18 amino acids. CDR1 SEHNR and CDR2 FQNEAQ come from the germline V gene (reference sequence). V was trimmed by 4 bases and J by 0 bases, leaving 21 bases between them. The CDR3 bases are TGTGCCAGCAGCTATCCCTCTAGGGGAGGGGGTATGAACACTGAAGCTTTCTTT. Translated: CASSYPSRGGGMNTEAFF.

This chain links TRBV29-1 with TRBJ2-4; TRBD2 aligns across 7 bases. Trimming removed 0 bases from V and 7 bases from J; junction bases left unmatched: 15. This CDR3 is 17 amino acids long. Germline V gene lookup returns CDR1 SQVTM and CDR2 ANQGSEA. The CDR3 DNA follows: TGCAGCGTTGAAGATGGGGGTCCTAGCGGCGGCGGGAACATTCAGTACTTC. Amino acids: CSVEDGGPSGGGNIQYF.

The chain couples TRBV19 to TRBJ1-4, with D hard to call. V lost 3 bases and J lost 7, with 15 bases in between. From germline, CDR1 is LNHDA and CDR2 SQIVND (reference sequence). CDR3 length: 15 amino acids. DNA for the CDR3: TGTGCCAGTAGTATTTCGGGGATCCGGAGTGAAAAACTGTTTTTT. It translates to CASSISGIRSEKLFF.

This chain connects TRBV9 to TRBJ2-2, with D unresolved. Trimming removed 3 bases at V and 8 bases at J, with 14 bases between. CDR1 is SGDLS, CDR2 YYNGEE, per germline. The CDR3 is 14 amino acids. CDR3 region: CASSAYLSQGELFF. CDR3 DNA sequence: TGTGCCAGCAGCGCGTACCTTAGCCAGGGGGAGCTGTTTTTT. The variable domain in full, with the rest retrieved from reference TRBV9 and TRBJ2-2, is DSGVTQTPKHLITATGQRVTLRCSPRSGDLSVYWYQQSLDQGLQFLIQYYNGEERAKGNILERFSAQQFPDLHSELNLSSLELGDSALYFCASSAYLSQGELFFGEGSRLTVL.

Only a few counts were recorded for this clone. CDR3 protein: CASSSRDRGSYEQYF. The DNA of the CDR3 is TGTGCCAGCAGTTCCCGGGACAGGGGGTCGTACGAGCAGTACTTC. V gene TRBV6-5 combines with J gene TRBJ2-7; 11 bases agree with TRBD1. This CDR3 spans 15 amino acids. V dropped 4 bases and J dropped 4; count of bases not matched to a gene: 6. Looked up from germline, CDR1 is MNHEY and CDR2 is SVGAGI.

This clone was detected a few times. The V gene is TRBV11-2, the J gene TRBJ2-7; D not resolved. CDR3 length: 16 amino acids. V was clipped by 4 bases and J by 2 bases, with 18 bases between them. Per germline, CDR1 SGHAT and CDR2 FQNNGV. The CDR3 spells CASSSIRHPKTYEQYF. The CDR3 DNA reads as TGTGCCAGCAGCTCCATCCGACACCCGAAAACCTACGAGCAGTACTTC.

The V call is TRBV19, the J call TRBJ1-2; D possibly corresponds to TRBD1 (5 bases). V dropped 11 bases and J dropped 7 bases, with 20 bases sitting between them. The CDR3 covers 13 residues. Germline V gene data show CDR1 as LNHDA and CDR2 as SQIVND (reference sequence). The CDR3 bases are TGTGCCGCCCGGGACTCCGGGGGACGTGGCTACACCTTC. It specifies CAARDSGGRGYTF.

The chain employs TRBV10-3 and TRBJ2-5; 7 bases map to TRBD2. V lost 4 bases and J lost 2; bases outside the gene matches: 4. From germline, CDR1 is ENHRY and CDR2 SYGVKD. CDR3 length equals 14 residues. CDR3 region: CAISALAVQETQYF. The CDR3 DNA sequence: TGTGCCATCAGTGCCCTAGCGGTTCAAGAGACCCAGTACTTC.

V usage is TRBV30 and J usage is TRBJ2-1; TRBD2 matches 9 bases. In germline, CDR1 is GTSNPN, CDR2 SVGIG (reference sequence). There are 13 residues in the CDR3. V was pared by 7 bases and J by 7 bases, with 8 bases of the junction left unmatched. DNA of the CDR3: TGTGCCTCTCAGCGGGAGGTCGGGAATGAGCAGTTCTTC. Translation gives CASQREVGNEQFF. Using reference TRBV30 and TRBJ2-1 for the parts outside the CDR3, the full variable domain is SQTIHQWPATLVQPVGSPLSLECTVEGTSNPNLYWYRQAAGRGLQLLFYSVGIGQISSEVPQNLSASRPQDRQFILSSKKLLLSDSGFYLCASQREVGNEQFFGPGTRLTVL.

This clone was observed a handful of times. The chain has TRBV6-4 and TRBJ2-3; 9 nucleotides match TRBD2. This CDR3 is built from 15 residues. Germline V gene data show CDR1 as MRHNA and CDR2 as SNTAGT. Losses at the gene ends were 4 bases for V and 2 bases for J; bases not matched to a gene: 4. The CDR3: CASSGGTSPTDTQYF. As DNA, the CDR3 is TGTGCCAGCAGTGGAGGGACTAGCCCCACAGATACGCAGTATTTT.

The chain is built from TRBV4-3 and TRBJ2-7; tentative D call: TRBD2 (5 bases). The length of the CDR3 is 15 residues. Trimming took 1 base from V and 4 from J, leaving 14 bases between them. CDR1 is LGHNA, CDR2 YSLEER, per germline. The CDR3 loop reads CASSQVLGASYEQYF. The CDR3 DNA follows: TGCGCCAGCAGCCAAGTTTTGGGAGCGTCGTACGAGCAGTACTTC.

The chain carries TRBV15 and TRBJ1-4; 9 nucleotides align to TRBD1. The CDR3 covers 15 residues. Germline assignment: CDR1 LNHNV and CDR2 YYDKDF (reference sequence). The V and J ends lost 0 bases and 8 bases, in that order; junction bases with no gene match: 4. DNA for the CDR3: TGTGCCACCAGCAGAGATCCCGGGACAGGGGAAAAACTGTTTTTT. This gives the protein CATSRDPGTGEKLFF.

This clone was detected once. This chain connects TRBV11-2 to TRBJ2-3, with a possible D match to TRBD1 (5 bases). This CDR3 is 13 amino acids long. V lost 0 bases and J lost 4, with 5 bases in between. The germline V gene has CDR1 SGHAT and CDR2 FQNNGV. This CDR3 reads CASSLDRADTQYF. The CDR3 region has the DNA TGTGCCAGCAGCTTAGACAGGGCAGATACGCAGTATTTT.

The J gene is TRBJ1-2, the V gene TRBV10-3; D possibly corresponds to TRBD1 (6 bases). The CDR3 covers 14 residues. V dropped 0 bases and J dropped 10 bases, with 15 bases sitting between them. Germline V gives CDR1 ENHRY, CDR2 SYGVKD. The CDR3 here is CAISESGQGTTYTF. The CDR3 nucleotides read TGTGCCATCAGTGAGTCGGGGCAGGGGACGACCTACACCTTC.

The CDR3 DNA reads TGTGCCAGCAGCTTTCGGACTAGCGGGAGAGGTGGGGATACGCAGTATTTT. Amino acids: CASSFRTSGRGGDTQYF. The V and J genes are TRBV7-9 and TRBJ2-3; TRBD2 aligns across 13 bases. Losses at the gene ends were 3 bases for V and 6 bases for J; bases not matched to a gene: 9. The CDR3 is 17 residues long. Germline CDR1 reads SEHNR; CDR2 reads FQNEAQ (reference sequence).

This chain links TRBV7-6 with TRBJ2-5, with 7 bases identical to TRBD1. From germline, CDR1 is SGHVS and CDR2 FNYEAQ. V shed 4 bases, J shed 2 bases, and the junction held 7 bases outside the gene matches. CDR3 size: 15 residues. CDR3 amino acids: CASSWSQGQQETQYF. CDR3 DNA: TGTGCCAGCAGCTGGTCTCAGGGACAGCAAGAGACCCAGTACTTC.